Shown below are 21 T cell receptor beta chains from a single sample sequenced in a study of blood T cells in healthy people across ages. Sample-barcoded 5' priming and a J-beta primer mix drove a second PCR of about 6 to 11 cycles. Using its own MiXCR run on the 5' RACE reads, TCRdb lists one record per CDR3 protein. This sample has about a million distinct CDR3 sequences; under 50% occur once, and the top ten carry around an eighth. Material: blood. These receptors all come from a man younger than 45 in good health.

The genes are TRBV7-2 and TRBJ2-1; the match to TRBD2 covers 9 bases. V shed 1 base, J shed 13 bases, and the junction held 11 bases outside the gene matches. This CDR3 region has 15 residues. Looked up from germline, CDR1 is SGHTA and CDR2 is FQGNSA. The chain's CDR3 is CASSLESRTSETQFF. DNA of the CDR3: TGTGCCAGCAGCTTAGAGTCCCGGACTAGCGAGACCCAGTTCTTC.

This chain uses TRBV7-2 with TRBJ2-5; 9 bases agree with TRBD1. Germline V lookup: CDR1 SGHTA, CDR2 FQGNSA. The CDR3 has 15 amino acids. The ends lost 6 bases at V and 11 bases at J; junction bases unmatched: 16. In DNA form, the CDR3 reads TGTGCCAGCAGTTCACAGGGGGCTACCTACAATGAGCAGTACTTC. Translated: CASSSQGATYNEQYF.

The chain employs TRBV20-1 and TRBJ2-7, with 10 bases that match TRBD2. Germline V lookup: CDR1 DFQATT, CDR2 SNEGSKA (reference sequence). The CDR3 is 15 amino acids. Trimming took 3 bases from V and 5 from J; bases not matched to a gene: 10. The CDR3 spells CSARQLAGGINEQYF. Written as DNA, the CDR3 is TGCAGTGCTAGGCAGTTAGCGGGGGGTATCAACGAGCAGTACTTC.

This clonotype came up many times. The J gene is TRBJ2-6, the V gene TRBV6-2 or TRBV6-3; D remains unclear. This CDR3 is 13 amino acids long. V dropped 8 bases and J dropped 4 bases, with 9 bases sitting between them. Germline V gene data show CDR1 as MNHEY and CDR2 as SVGEGT. The CDR3 here is CASRVSGANVLTF. The CDR3 region has the DNA TGTGCCAGCCGGGTATCCGGGGCCAACGTCCTGACTTTC.

V gene TRBV28 combines with J gene TRBJ2-3; TRBD2 matches 7 bases. Per the germline V gene, CDR1 is MDHEN and CDR2 is SYDVKM. V was pared by 0 bases and J by 2 bases, with 2 bases of the junction left unmatched. The CDR3 is 15 amino acids. As DNA, the CDR3 is TGTGCCAGCAGTTTATGGGGGGGGACCACAGATACGCAGTATTTT. This encodes CASSLWGGTTDTQYF.

CDR3 protein: CASSLAVGLNTEAFF. In nucleotides, the CDR3 is TGTGCCAGCAGTTTGGCGGTGGGGCTGAACACTGAAGCTTTCTTT. The chain couples TRBV12-3 or TRBV12-4 to TRBJ1-1; tentatively, D is TRBD1 (5 bases). The CDR3 covers 15 residues. V lost 3 bases and J 0 bases, leaving 11 bases between the germline ends.

J is TRBJ2-1 and V is TRBV6-5; 8 nucleotides line up with TRBD2. With V trimmed by 2 bases and J by 3 bases, 3 bases remained unmatched. The CDR3 sequence is 15 residues long. Germline V gives CDR1 MNHEY, CDR2 SVGAGI. CDR3 in amino acids: CASSYAGGGYNEQFF. The DNA for the CDR3 is TGTGCCAGCAGTTACGCGGGGGGCGGCTACAATGAGCAGTTCTTC.

In regard to this clonotype: A junction end diverges from the germline sequence, so it may reflect a read error. The CDR3, as DNA: TGCAGTGCTGGAGAGTTCGGGCGACTGAGCTCTGGGGCCAACGTCCTGACTTTC. As protein: CSAGEFGRLSSGANVLTF. The rearrangement joins TRBV20-1 to TRBJ2-6; the D is unclear. The CDR3 consists of 18 residues. Germline V lookup: CDR1 DFQATT, CDR2 SNEGSKA (reference sequence).

This clonotype turned up a few times. The CDR3 DNA sequence: TGTGCCAGCAGCCCTATTGACAGGTCATTAATCCCCGGGGAGCTGTTTTTT. Translation gives CASSPIDRSLIPGELFF. This chain links TRBV9 with TRBJ2-2; a weak D match, TRBD1 (6 bases). V was trimmed by 4 bases and J by 6 bases, leaving 22 bases between them. Looked up from germline, CDR1 is SGDLS and CDR2 is YYNGEE. CDR3 length: 17 amino acids.

This sequence joins TRBV7-3 and TRBJ1-1; D gene ambiguous. CDR3 length: 14 amino acids. Germline assignment: CDR1 SGHTA and CDR2 FQGTGA. The V and J ends lost 2 bases and 0 bases respectively, with 7 bases between them. CDR3 amino acids: CASSLEQLNTEAFF. The DNA of the CDR3 is TGTGCCAGCAGCTTAGAACAGTTGAACACTGAAGCTTTCTTT.

This clonotype was recorded only once. This rearrangement joins TRBV5-1 to TRBJ2-3, with 8 bases identical to TRBD2. After removal of 0 bases from V and 0 bases from J, the junction contained 6 bases not matched to a gene. Germline V CDR1 and CDR2: SGHRS, YFSETQ. There are 17 residues in the CDR3. DNA for the CDR3: TGCGCCAGCAGCTTGGGACGGGGGGGCACGAGCACAGATACGCAGTATTTT. This translates into CASSLGRGGTSTDTQYF.

The gene calls are TRBV11-3 and TRBJ2-7; a weak D match, TRBD2 (5 bases). There are 15 residues in the CDR3. The V end lost 3 bases, the J end lost 1 base, and 13 bases lay between the germline ends. Germline CDR1 and CDR2: SGHNT and YENEEA. The CDR3 here is CASSLTVRGSYEQYF. The DNA for the CDR3 is TGTGCCAGCAGCTTGACGGTTCGGGGTTCCTACGAGCAGTACTTC.

V is TRBV3-1 and J is TRBJ2-7; maybe TRBD1 (5 bases). V was cut by 1 base and J by 2 bases, with 9 bases left in between. There are 14 residues in the CDR3. Germline V gene data show CDR1 as LGHDT and CDR2 as YNNKEL (reference sequence). CDR3 residues: CASSQGLTAYEQYF. The CDR3 nucleotides are TGTGCCAGCAGCCAAGGGTTGACAGCCTACGAGCAGTACTTC.

This clonotype showed up just a few times. CDR3 coding DNA: TGTGCCAGCAGCGGACGGGACCGACACTTCCTCCATGGCAATCAGCCCCAGCATTTT. Its protein is CASSGRDRHFLHGNQPQHF. The V call is TRBV9, the J call TRBJ1-5, with D perhaps matching TRBD1 (5 bases). Germline values: CDR1 SGDLS, CDR2 YYNGEE. The V gene lost 3 bases and the J gene lost 2 bases, with 24 bases spanning the gap. The CDR3 sequence is 19 residues long.

This rearrangement joins TRBV6-6 to TRBJ1-6; D is perhaps TRBD1 (5 bases). V lost 5 bases to trimming and J lost 3 bases, with 11 bases between them. This CDR3 has 15 residues. Germline V gene data show CDR1 as MNHNY and CDR2 as SVGAGI (reference sequence). The CDR3, as DNA: TGTGCCAGCAGTGAGGGGACTGACTATAATTCACCCCTCCACTTT. It specifies CASSEGTDYNSPLHF.

This clonotype has just a few counts. The rearrangement uses TRBV4-1 and TRBJ1-2; tentatively, D is TRBD1 (6 bases). The length of the CDR3 is 14 residues. Germline lookup yields CDR1 MGHRA and CDR2 YSYEKL. V lost 0 bases and J 4 bases, leaving 9 bases between the germline ends. The CDR3 nucleotides read TGCGCCAGCAGCCAAGATACGGGGGCCTATGGCTACACCTTC. Translation gives CASSQDTGAYGYTF.

The chain uses TRBV7-2 and TRBJ2-7; D unclear. This CDR3 region has 12 residues. V was clipped by 5 bases and J by 2 bases, with 7 bases between them. Germline V gives CDR1 SGHTA, CDR2 FQGNSA. For the CDR3, the DNA is TGTGCCAGCAGCATGACCCCCTACGAGCAGTACTTC. It specifies CASSMTPYEQYF.

This clonotype was observed a few times. This chain connects TRBV29-1 to TRBJ2-3; D is unclear. V lost 3 bases, J lost 4 bases, and 8 bases lay in between. This CDR3 has 12 amino acids. CDR1 is SQVTM, CDR2 ANQGSEA, per germline. The CDR3 region is CSVDYGSDTQYF. CDR3 DNA: TGCAGCGTTGACTATGGGTCAGATACGCAGTATTTT.

The chain uses TRBV10-3 and TRBJ1-1; D remains unclear. Germline V gene sequence: CDR1 ENHRY, CDR2 SYGVKD. Deletions cut 1 base from V and 0 bases from J, with 9 bases between. The CDR3 sequence is 15 residues long. The CDR3 coding sequence is TGTGCCATCAGTGAGTTGACGGTGTTGAACACTGAAGCTTTCTTT. Translated, it gives CAISELTVLNTEAFF.

This clonotype was seen only a few times. V usage is TRBV13 and J usage is TRBJ2-7; the D is unclear. V was shortened by 2 bases and J by 6 bases, with 5 bases between the two germline ends. Germline CDR1 and CDR2: PRHDT and FYEKMQ (reference sequence). This CDR3 is built from 11 residues. The CDR3 spells CASSLKAEQYF. CDR3 DNA: TGTGCCAGCAGCTTAAAGGCCGAGCAGTACTTC.

This chain links TRBV12-3 or TRBV12-4 with TRBJ1-2; D ambiguous. This CDR3 has 13 amino acids. Trimming removed 7 bases at V and 2 bases at J, with 11 bases between. CDR3: CASTLSGNYGYTF. The CDR3 nucleotides are TGTGCCAGCACCCTTTCGGGGAACTATGGCTACACCTTC.